The 25 T cell receptor beta chains in this list originate from one sample, sequenced in a study of blood T cells in healthy people across ages. With a J-beta primer mix and a sample-barcoded 5' primer, a second PCR ran about 7 to 11 cycles. TCRdb redid the calling of the 5' RACE reads with MiXCR, one entry per CDR3 protein. The table has approximately 960,000 distinct CDR3 sequences, 29% seen once; the top ten hold 10%. The sample was also reused in another study, on T cells of mothers and their children.

The sample consisted of blood. All receptors derive from a middle-aged woman in good health.

The CDR3 loop reads CASSDRQGSFYGYTF. In DNA form, the CDR3 reads TGTGCCAGCAGCGACCGACAGGGCTCCTTCTATGGCTACACCTTC. V is TRBV12-3 or TRBV12-4 and J is TRBJ1-2; 7 bases align to TRBD1. The trim removed 6 bases at V and 4 bases at J, leaving 11 bases unmatched. CDR3 length: 15 residues.

The chain links TRBV28 to TRBJ2-3; 8 bases line up with TRBD1. There are 13 residues in the CDR3. Germline lookup yields CDR1 MDHEN and CDR2 SYDVKM. V was pared by 5 bases and J by 14 bases, with 12 bases of the junction left unmatched. CDR3 nucleotide sequence: TGTGCCAGCAGTCCCCTGGACAGGGAATATCTGTATTTT. It translates to CASSPLDREYLYF.

In this sample, this clonotype turned up many times. This sequence joins TRBV27 and TRBJ2-1, with D possibly matching TRBD1 (6 bases). CDR3 size: 15 residues. Trimming removed 5 bases at V and 3 bases at J, with 14 bases between. Germline V lookup: CDR1 MNHEY, CDR2 SMNVEV (reference sequence). CDR3 loop: CASSQPGAGYNEQFF. The CDR3 DNA sequence: TGTGCCAGCAGTCAACCAGGGGCTGGCTACAATGAGCAGTTCTTC.

Concerning this clonotype: This may be a read error: a much more frequent sequence differs by one nucleotide. V gene TRBV12-3 or TRBV12-4 combines with J gene TRBJ2-4; possibly TRBD1 for D (5 bases). The CDR3 is 15 amino acids. The CDR3 is CTSSLARGGGNIQYF. As DNA, the CDR3 is TGTACCAGCAGTTTGGCAAGGGGCGGCGGAAACATTCAGTACTTC.

The V call is TRBV5-1, the J call TRBJ1-1; 7 positions match TRBD1. J gave up 3 bases and V 2 bases, and 4 bases lay outside the gene matches. CDR1 and CDR2 (germline): SGHRS, YFSETQ. The length of the CDR3 is 14 residues. As DNA, the CDR3 is TGCGCCAGCAGCTTCCAGGGGGTGGACACTGAAGCTTTCTTT. It yields the protein CASSFQGVDTEAFF.

Note on this clonotype: A read error is possible here, since a much larger clone lies one base away. The genes are TRBV10-3 and TRBJ2-1; 11 bases match TRBD2. Germline assignment: CDR1 ENHRY and CDR2 SYGVKD. The junction had 16 bases not matched to a gene; V was cut back by 6 bases and J by 12 bases. This CDR3 spans 16 amino acids. CDR3 in DNA: TGTGCCATCAGCGACTCGACTAGCGGGGTTAGAGATGGGCAGTTCTTC. The encoded protein is CAISDSTSGVRDGQFF.

Comments on this clonotype: It may be a read error: a sequence one base away is much more abundant. The rearrangement uses TRBV4-1 and TRBJ1-2; 8 bases line up with TRBD1. Germline values: CDR1 MGHRA, CDR2 YSYEKL. CDR3 length: 15 amino acids. The CDR3 region is CASSRPGQANHGYTF. CDR3 nucleotide sequence: TGCGCCAGCAGCCGACCGGGACAGGCTAACCATGGCTACACCTTC.

The gene calls are TRBV7-2 and TRBJ2-5; 7 positions agree with TRBD2. Near its end, the DNA agrees better with TRBJ2-7, so the J call may be wrong. Germline lookup yields CDR1 SGHTA and CDR2 FQGNSA. The CDR3 is made up of 14 amino acids. The CDR3 here is CASSLEGGLGEQYF. CDR3 in DNA: TGTGCCAGCAGCTTAGAGGGAGGGCTTGGCGAGCAGTACTTC.

This clonotype was picked up many times. This chain joins TRBV5-1 and TRBJ2-4, with D possibly TRBD2 on 6 matching bases. The CDR3 has 15 amino acids. Looked up from germline, CDR1 is SGHRS and CDR2 is YFSETQ. V lost 6 bases and J lost 3, with 16 bases in between. The CDR3 spells CASTDRGAGKNIQYF. The CDR3 coding sequence is TGCGCCAGCACCGACAGAGGAGCGGGCAAAAACATTCAGTACTTC. Filled out from reference TRBV5-1 and TRBJ2-4, the complete variable domain reads KAGVTQTPRYLIKTRGQQVTLSCSPISGHRSVSWYQQTPGQGLQFLFEYFSETQRNKGNFPGRFSGRQFSNSRSEMNVSTLELGDSALYLCASTDRGAGKNIQYFGAGTRLSVL.

The V gene is TRBV7-9, the J gene TRBJ2-7; 9 bases agree with TRBD2. Germline V CDR1 and CDR2: SEHNR, FQNEAQ (reference sequence). The junction had 9 bases not matched to a gene; V was cut back by 4 bases and J by 5 bases. The length of the CDR3 is 15 residues. Here the CDR3 DNA reads TGTGCCAGCAGCTCAACCGGGACTAGCTTCCACGAGCAGTACTTC. It is translated as CASSSTGTSFHEQYF.

V and J are TRBV9 and TRBJ1-2; 8 positions match TRBD1. The junction had 9 bases not matched to a gene; V was cut back by 3 bases and J by 5 bases. The V gene's germline CDR1 is SGDLS and CDR2 YYNGEE. CDR3 size: 15 residues. The chain's CDR3 is CASSERGTGLYGYTF. CDR3 nucleotides: TGTGCCAGCAGCGAACGGGGGACAGGTTTATATGGCTACACCTTC. The complete variable domain, with remaining parts taken from reference TRBV9 and TRBJ1-2, reads DSGVTQTPKHLITATGQRVTLRCSPRSGDLSVYWYQQSLDQGLQFLIQYYNGEERAKGNILERFSAQQFPDLHSELNLSSLELGDSALYFCASSERGTGLYGYTFGSGTRLTVV.

V and J are TRBV5-1 and TRBJ1-4; no definite D call. The CDR3 loop spans 14 amino acids. Germline loops: CDR1 SGHRS, CDR2 YFSETQ. Trimming pared 0 bases from V and 4 bases from J, leaving 7 bases between. CDR3 in DNA: TGCGCCAGCAGCTTGGCTACAAATAATGAAAAACTGTTTTTT. Translating it yields CASSLATNNEKLFF.

As concerns this clonotype: A read error may be the cause here, since a much bigger clone is one base away. The chain is built from TRBV12-3 or TRBV12-4 and TRBJ2-5; D possibly corresponds to TRBD1 (6 bases). The V and J ends lost 11 bases and 4 bases respectively, with 17 bases between them. CDR3 length: 13 residues. CDR3 sequence reads: CARTRGRGETQYF. CDR3 in DNA: TGTGCCCGCACCAGGGGCAGGGGAGAGACCCAGTACTTC.

V and J are TRBV12-3 or TRBV12-4 and TRBJ2-5; a weak D match, TRBD1 (6 bases). CDR3 length equals 12 residues. Trimming left V 10 bases short and J 1 base short, with 10 bases between. CDR3 region: CATRGSQETQYF. CDR3 DNA: TGTGCCACCAGGGGTTCCCAAGAGACCCAGTACTTC.

This clonotype was detected many times. V and J are TRBV5-6 and TRBJ2-7; D possibly uses TRBD1 or TRBD2 (7 bases each). Per germline, CDR1 SGHDT and CDR2 YYEEEE. V gave up 4 bases and J gave up 2 bases, with 34 bases separating them. The CDR3 sequence is 21 residues long. The CDR3 reads CASSPSLGGSWGGQSPYEQYF. The CDR3 bases are TGTGCCAGCAGCCCCTCCTTGGGGGGCTCTTGGGGGGGACAGAGTCCCTACGAGCAGTACTTC.

This clonotype was seen many times. The chain employs TRBV6-1 and TRBJ2-7; D ambiguous. Germline-derived CDR1 and CDR2 are MNHNS and SASEGT. Trimming left V 4 bases short and J 2 bases short, with 12 bases between. There are 14 residues in the CDR3. CDR3 loop: CASSGDTWTYEQYF. The CDR3 coding sequence is TGTGCCAGCAGTGGAGACACGTGGACCTACGAGCAGTACTTC.

CDR3 coding DNA: TGTGCCAGCAGCGTAGGGGCGGGGAGGAGTGAAGCTTTCTTT. Translating gives CASSVGAGRSEAFF. The V call is TRBV9, the J call TRBJ1-1, with D uncertain. V lost 0 bases and J lost 7, with 13 bases in between. This CDR3 comprises 14 residues. Per germline, CDR1 SGDLS and CDR2 YYNGEE. Combining the CDR3 with reference TRBV9 and TRBJ1-1 gives the whole variable domain DSGVTQTPKHLITATGQRVTLRCSPRSGDLSVYWYQQSLDQGLQFLIQYYNGEERAKGNILERFSAQQFPDLHSELNLSSLELGDSALYFCASSVGAGRSEAFFGQGTRLTVV.

This clonotype was detected many times. The V and J genes are TRBV10-3 and TRBJ1-2, with D unclear. The CDR3 has 12 residues. In germline, CDR1 is ENHRY, CDR2 SYGVKD. Trimming left V 4 bases short and J 5 bases short, with 8 bases between. The DNA of the CDR3 is TGTGCCATCAGTGGCGGAGGATATGGCTACACCTTC. This codes for CAISGGGYGYTF.

This clonotype was seen just once. V is TRBV6-5 and J is TRBJ2-2; a possible D gene is TRBD2 (5 bases). V lost 2 bases to trimming and J lost 7 bases, with 11 bases between them. Germline V CDR1 and CDR2: MNHEY, SVGAGI. The CDR3 covers 14 residues. The CDR3 nucleotides are TGTGCCAGCAGTTACGGGAGTCTAGTCGGGGAGCTGTTTTTT. Translating gives CASSYGSLVGELFF.

This clonotype has more than one count but fewer than ten. The CDR3 protein is CASSEVRTGETQYF. In DNA, the CDR3 is TGTGCCAGCAGTGAAGTCAGGACGGGAGAGACCCAGTACTTC. V is TRBV6-1 and J is TRBJ2-5, with unresolved D. This CDR3 is 14 amino acids long. Germline values: CDR1 MNHNS, CDR2 SASEGT. V was trimmed by 1 base and J by 4 bases, leaving 10 bases between them.

The V and J genes are TRBV2 and TRBJ2-7; D could derive from TRBD1 or TRBD2 (5 bases each). The ends were cut back, 7 bases at V and 5 bases at J, with 15 bases in the middle. This CDR3 is 13 amino acids long. The V gene's germline CDR1 is SNHLY and CDR2 FYNNEI. DNA of the CDR3: TGTGCCAGCATCAAGGGACGGGTCGACGAGCAGTACTTC. This gives the protein CASIKGRVDEQYF.

Regarding this clonotype: Compared with germline, one end of the junction differs, possibly owing to a read error. The chain couples TRBV5-1 to TRBJ2-7, with 7 bases matching TRBD1. The germline V gene has CDR1 SGHRS and CDR2 YFSETQ. CDR3 size: 20 residues. The CDR3 reads CANSFMVPGQALGGYYEQYF. For the CDR3, the DNA is TGCGCCAACAGCTTCATGGTCCCTGGACAGGCTCTAGGGGGATACTACGAGCAGTACTTC.

This clonotype was recorded many times. The V and J genes are TRBV5-1 and TRBJ2-5; TRBD2 is a possible D gene (5 bases). The CDR3 totals 14 residues. Germline-derived CDR1 and CDR2 are SGHRS and YFSETQ. Between the trimmed V and J ends, which lost 2 bases and 3 bases, there was a span of 11 bases. The DNA for the CDR3 is TGCGCCAGCAGCTTTGTATCGGGGAAAGAGACCCAGTACTTC. This translates into CASSFVSGKETQYF.

The rearrangement uses TRBV7-2 and TRBJ2-7, with D maybe TRBD2 (6 bases). The V end was cut by 5 bases, the J end by 7 bases, with 27 bases between. In germline, CDR1 is SGHTA, CDR2 FQGNSA. The CDR3 is 17 residues long. The CDR3 region is CASSPWSAGSSYNEQYF. DNA of the CDR3: TGTGCCAGCAGCCCATGGTCGGCGGGGAGCTCCTACAATGAGCAGTACTTC. Full variable domain (remainder filled in from reference TRBV7-2 and TRBJ2-7): GAGVSQSPSNKVTEKGKDVELRCDPISGHTALYWYRQSLGQGLEFLIYFQGNSAPDKSGLPSDRFSAERTGGSVSTLTIQRTQQEDSAVYLCASSPWSAGSSYNEQYFGPGTRLTVT.

Remarks on this clonotype: A much larger clonotype is one base distant, so this may be a read error. The genes are TRBV9 and TRBJ1-6, with D perhaps matching TRBD1 (6 bases). The CDR3 runs to 15 residues. Germline V gene data show CDR1 as SGDLS and CDR2 as YYNGEE. Trimming pared 3 bases from V and 6 bases from J, leaving 13 bases between. The CDR3 is CASSEGRGANSPLHF. The CDR3, as DNA: TGTGCCAGCAGCGAGGGACGGGGGGCTAATTCACCCCTCCACTTT. The variable domain in full, with the rest retrieved from reference TRBV9 and TRBJ1-6, is DSGVTQTPKHLITATGQRVTLRCSPRSGDLSVYWYQQSLDQGLQFLIQYYNGEERAKGNILERFSAQQFPDLHSELNLSSLELGDSALYFCASSEGRGANSPLHFGNGTRLTVT.